The 2 T cell receptor beta chains below all came from one sample that was sequenced in a study of post-analysis software for immune sequencing data. Unique molecular identifiers had been added to the TCR beta cDNA libraries. TCRdb re-analysed the PCR reads in MiXCR, keeping a single row per CDR3 protein. Among under 200,000 distinct CDR3 sequences listed, 35% to 40% were seen once. Here the sequenced sample was blood, taken after autologous hematopoietic stem cell transplantation. These receptor sequences come from a girl aged 10-17 years with multiple sclerosis.

The sample holds a few counts of this clonotype. This sequence joins TRBV12-3 or TRBV12-4 and TRBJ1-5; a weak D match, TRBD1 (6 bases). With 1 base removed from V and 7 bases from J, the gap between germline ends came to 11 bases. This CDR3 is built from 14 residues. CDR3 protein: CASSLGKGGQPQHF. The CDR3 DNA sequence: TGTGCCAGCAGTTTAGGAAAGGGGGGGCAGCCCCAGCATTTT.

This clonotype has more than one count but fewer than ten. The gene calls are TRBV28 and TRBJ2-5; 7 positions agree with TRBD2. Trimming removed 2 bases from V and 2 bases from J; junction bases left unmatched: 8. Germline-derived CDR1 and CDR2 are MDHEN and SYDVKM. This CDR3 is 16 amino acids long. The CDR3 DNA sequence: TGTGCCAGCAGTTTAACGAGACGGGGGGTACAAGAGACCCAGTACTTC. It yields the protein CASSLTRRGVQETQYF. Full variable domain (rest looked up from reference TRBV28 and TRBJ2-5): DVKVTQSSRYLVKRTGEKVFLECVQDMDHENMFWYRQDPGLGLRLIYFSYDVKMKEKGDIPEGYSVSREKKERFSLILESASTNQTSMYLCASSLTRRGVQETQYFGPGTRLLVL.